This T cell receptor (beta chain) was sequenced during a study of blood T cell repertoires in COVID-19. Turning to the study itself: The samples span acute and convalescent COVID-19 from the United States, Italy and Spain. T cells, B-cell-depleted T cells, or PBMCs supplied cDNA or gDNA.

This CDR3 is 15 amino acids long. Trimming pared 3 bases from V and 4 bases from J, leaving 15 bases between. The germline gives CDR1 SGHDN, CDR2 FVKESK. In the study's own analysis: Scientists estimated how many nucleated cells there were by amplifying reference gene primers. Libraries were prepared by immunoSEQ multiplex PCR; TCRdb keeps only in-frame clonotypes and omits some of them. That table is the source of V, J and clone size, and D and trimming were worked out from the DNA. This sample has 200,000 to 250,000 clones, with approximately 81% found just once. Specimen: peripheral blood. This sequence was found in a woman aged 55-70 years who had recovered from COVID-19. The chain has TRBV14 and TRBJ2-5, with D uncertain. CDR3 coding DNA: TGTGCCAGCAGCCACGGCCCTGCGAGAGGAGAGACCCAGTACTTC. This sequence encodes CASSHGPARGETQYF.